The next 27 T cell receptor beta chains were all read from a single sample in a study of CD8+ T cells in alopecia areata. Once RNA had been extracted, it was reverse transcribed into cDNA to act as the sequencing template. TCRdb's table, derived via immunoSEQ multiplex PCR, lists solely in-frame clones and lacks some. This sample has 150,000 to 200,000 clones; less than 65% occur once, and the top ten carry 0.95% to 1.1%. Treatment specified: oral pan-JAK inhibitor, 5-10 mg twice daily. Sequencing used CD4+ T cells sorted from blood, obtained at week 24, from a patient treated with tofacitinib. The receptor set was obtained from a human donor with alopecia areata.

V usage is TRBV5-1 and J usage is TRBJ1-1; 8 nucleotides line up with TRBD1. Losses at the gene ends were 0 bases for V and 11 bases for J; bases not matched to a gene: 12. Germline loops: CDR1 SGHRS, CDR2 YFSETQ. The CDR3 is 15 amino acids. The CDR3, as DNA: TGCGCCAGCAGCTTGGCGGACAGGGATTTTGGTTCGGCTTTCTTT. Amino acids: CASSLADRDFGSAFF.

The genes are TRBV7-2 and TRBJ2-5; D ambiguous. Trimming took 1 base from V and 1 from J, leaving 7 bases between them. Per germline, CDR1 SGHTA and CDR2 FQGNSA. The CDR3 runs 14 residues. CDR3 sequence reads: CASSLVPSQETQYF. CDR3 DNA sequence: TGTGCCAGCAGCTTAGTCCCAAGCCAAGAGACCCAGTACTTC.

The chain has TRBV27 and TRBJ2-6; D is undetermined. With 6 bases removed from V and 2 bases from J, the gap between germline ends came to 14 bases. The CDR3 extends over 16 amino acids. Per germline, CDR1 MNHEY and CDR2 SMNVEV (reference sequence). The CDR3 nucleotides are TGTGCCAGCAGATCTCGAGGACGGGCTGGGGCCAACGTCCTGACTTTC. Translating gives CASRSRGRAGANVLTF.

The gene calls are TRBV27 and TRBJ1-2, with D possibly TRBD1 on 5 matching bases. Germline values: CDR1 MNHEY, CDR2 SMNVEV (reference sequence). V lost 4 bases and J lost 6, with 15 bases in between. This CDR3 comprises 14 residues. Written as DNA, the CDR3 is TGTGCCAGCAGTTCTAATCAGGGAAGGGATGGCTACACCTTC. Its translation: CASSSNQGRDGYTF.

The table lists this clone with many counts. The chain uses TRBV4-1 and TRBJ1-5; no reliable D call. Germline V gives CDR1 MGHRA, CDR2 YSYEKL. The CDR3 spans 16 residues. V gave up 0 bases and J gave up 5 bases, with 14 bases separating them. CDR3 nucleotides: TGCGCCAGCAGCCAAGATATCAGTCAAGGGTATCAGCCCCAGCATTTT. Amino acid sequence: CASSQDISQGYQPQHF.

The chain recombines TRBV2 with TRBJ1-1, with TRBD1 matching over 7 bases. The CDR3 contains 13 residues. The V gene's germline CDR1 is SNHLY and CDR2 FYNNEI. With 4 bases clipped from V and 10 bases from J, the junction kept 9 bases outside the gene matches. The CDR3 DNA follows: TGTGCCAGCAGTGTCGGGATGGGACAGCCAGCTTTCTTT. Translating it yields CASSVGMGQPAFF.

J is TRBJ1-2 and V is TRBV25-1; possible D gene TRBD1, 5 bases. V was clipped by 4 bases and J by 3 bases, with 9 bases between them. There are 13 residues in the CDR3. The germline V gene has CDR1 MGHDK and CDR2 SYGVNS. The CDR3 DNA sequence: TGTGCCAGCAGTGCCCGGGGCTACTATGGCTACACCTTC. Translated, it gives CASSARGYYGYTF.

The chain carries TRBV6-5 and TRBJ1-1; D gene uncertain. The CDR3 is made up of 12 amino acids. V was pared by 2 bases and J by 1 base, with 2 bases between. The V gene's germline CDR1 is MNHEY and CDR2 SVGAGI. The CDR3: CASSYRNTEAFF. CDR3 coding DNA: TGTGCCAGCAGTTACAGGAACACTGAAGCTTTCTTT.

The chain links TRBV25-1 to TRBJ1-5, with a tentative D call TRBD1 (6 bases). This CDR3 contains 15 residues. Per the germline V gene, CDR1 is MGHDK and CDR2 is SYGVNS. Trimming took 3 bases from V and 7 from J, leaving 16 bases between them. The CDR3 sequence is CASSETNRVGQPQHF. DNA for the CDR3: TGTGCCAGCAGTGAGACCAACAGGGTTGGACAGCCCCAGCATTTT.

In the case of this clone: The junction departs from the called germline gene at one end, perhaps through a read error. The rearrangement links TRBV7-2 to TRBJ1-1; TRBD1 aligns across 9 bases. CDR3 size: 15 residues. Germline values: CDR1 SGHTA, CDR2 FQGNSA. The CDR3 nucleotides are TGTGCCAGCAGCTGGCGAGGGACAGGGAACGCTGAAGCTTTCTTT. Amino acid sequence: CASSWRGTGNAEAFF. Filled out from reference TRBV7-2 and TRBJ1-1, the complete variable domain reads GAGVSQSPSNKVTEKGKDVELRCDPISGHTALYWYRQSLGQGLEFLIYFQGNSAPDKSGLPSDRFSAERTGGSVSTLTIQRTQQEDSAVYLCASSWRGTGNAEAFFGQGTRLTVV.

V and J are TRBV9 and TRBJ1-2; D call uncertain. Trimming took 0 bases from V and 4 from J, leaving 10 bases between them. The CDR3 is 14 residues long. The germline CDR1 and CDR2 sequences are SGDLS and YYNGEE. The CDR3 DNA sequence: TGTGCCAGCAGCGTAGAGAGCCAGGCCTATGGCTACACCTTC. Protein sequence: CASSVESQAYGYTF.

This clone has a handful of counts. This specimen includes other DNA sequences encoding the same CDR3. This CDR3 is CSVGGQPQHF. CDR3 nucleotides: TGCAGCGTTGGGGGTCAGCCCCAGCATTTT. The V gene is TRBV29-1, the J gene TRBJ1-5; D gene uncertain. The germline CDR1 and CDR2 sequences are SQVTM and ANQGSEA. Trimming removed 4 bases from V and 6 bases from J, with 4 bases in between. The CDR3 is 10 amino acids.

As regards this clone: Other DNA sequences in the same sample also yield this CDR3. The rearrangement joins TRBV7-2 to TRBJ2-5; D may correspond to TRBD1 or TRBD2 (6 bases each). The CDR3 extends over 13 amino acids. V gave up 5 bases and J gave up 4 bases, with 11 bases separating them. Germline CDR1 reads SGHTA; CDR2 reads FQGNSA. This CDR3 is CASSPRGGETQYF. The DNA for the CDR3 is TGTGCCAGCAGCCCCAGGGGAGGAGAGACCCAGTACTTC.

The gene calls are TRBV7-9 and TRBJ2-1; D call uncertain. Germline CDR1 is SEHNR and CDR2 is FQNEAQ (reference sequence). There are 13 residues in the CDR3. V lost 3 bases and J 6 bases, leaving 9 bases between the germline ends. The CDR3 DNA reads as TGTGCCAGCAGCTTGGAAAGAGGCAATGAGCAGTTCTTC. Amino acid sequence: CASSLERGNEQFF.

The chain uses TRBV29-1 and TRBJ2-7; a weak D match, TRBD1 (6 bases). This CDR3 has 12 residues. CDR1 is SQVTM, CDR2 ANQGSEA, per germline. With 3 bases removed from V and 7 bases from J, the gap between germline ends came to 13 bases. CDR3 sequence (DNA): TGCAGCGTTGAGGAACAGGGTCGGGAGCAGTACTTC. Protein sequence: CSVEEQGREQYF.

This chain uses TRBV2 with TRBJ2-7, with D unresolved. Trimming shortened V by 5 bases and J by 4 bases, and 12 bases separated the two germline ends. The CDR3 has 13 residues. CDR1 and CDR2 (germline): SNHLY, FYNNEI. This chain's CDR3 is CASSYRAMYEQYF. The CDR3 DNA reads as TGTGCCAGCAGTTACCGGGCCATGTACGAGCAGTACTTC.

This clone was counted only a few times. The chain joins TRBV18 to TRBJ2-2, with a possible D match to TRBD1 (6 bases). The CDR3 sequence is 15 residues long. The V and J ends lost 4 bases and 2 bases respectively, with 11 bases between them. The germline V gene has CDR1 KGHSH and CDR2 LQKENI. The CDR3 nucleotides are TGTGCCAGCTCACGAAAAGGGGGAAACACCGGGGAGCTGTTTTTT. Protein product: CASSRKGGNTGELFF.

The rearrangement links TRBV29-1 to TRBJ2-2; D is perhaps TRBD2 (6 bases). CDR1 and CDR2 from the germline V gene are SQVTM and ANQGSEA. V dropped 7 bases and J dropped 0 bases, with 15 bases sitting between them. The CDR3 is 15 residues long. The CDR3 loop is CSGRRGPSNTGELFF. DNA for the CDR3: TGCAGCGGGCGGAGGGGACCTTCGAACACCGGGGAGCTGTTTTTT.

This clone was recorded many times. The V and J genes are TRBV6-6 and TRBJ2-2; D is undetermined. V was pared by 6 bases and J by 5 bases, with 10 bases between. The CDR3 runs to 13 residues. The germline V gene encodes CDR1 MNHNY and CDR2 SVGAGI (reference sequence). CDR3 in amino acids: CASRFTGTGELFF. The CDR3 DNA reads TGTGCCAGCAGATTTACCGGGACCGGGGAGCTGTTTTTT.

The chain combines TRBV6-1 with TRBJ2-7, with 9 bases aligning to TRBD1. Germline V gives CDR1 MNHNS, CDR2 SASEGT. V shed 5 bases and J 7 bases; nucleotides not matched to a gene: 6. The CDR3 has 13 amino acids. The CDR3: CASSPTGTGEQYF. The CDR3 DNA is TGTGCCAGCAGTCCAACCGGGACAGGGGAGCAGTACTTC.

This chain joins TRBV5-4 and TRBJ1-1; D ambiguous. Germline V gene sequence: CDR1 SGHNT, CDR2 YYREEE (reference sequence). V was shortened by 4 bases and J by 3 bases, with 13 bases between the two germline ends. CDR3 length: 14 amino acids. The CDR3, as DNA: TGTGCCAGCAGCCCGGAACCGGCTGACACTGAAGCTTTCTTT. Translating gives CASSPEPADTEAFF.

The chain recombines TRBV7-2 with TRBJ1-5, with 9 bases identical to TRBD1. V was pared by 3 bases and J by 6 bases, with 9 bases of the junction left unmatched. The CDR3 consists of 16 residues. CDR1 is SGHTA and CDR2 is FQGNSA in the germline V gene. The CDR3: CASSFTGTGRSQPQHF. CDR3 nucleotides: TGTGCCAGCAGCTTTACCGGGACAGGGAGGAGTCAGCCCCAGCATTTT.

The rearrangement uses TRBV6-5 and TRBJ1-2; 8 positions match TRBD1. V lost 5 bases, J lost 6 bases, and 11 bases stayed unmatched. This CDR3 contains 15 residues. CDR1 is MNHEY and CDR2 is SVGAGI in the germline V gene. CDR3: CASSRLRQGRDGYTF. The CDR3 coding sequence is TGTGCCAGCAGTCGATTAAGACAGGGGCGGGATGGCTACACCTTC.

J is TRBJ2-1 and V is TRBV30; D not certain. The CDR3 sequence is 14 residues long. Germline values: CDR1 GTSNPN, CDR2 SVGIG (reference sequence). Deletions cut 2 bases from V and 5 bases from J, with 13 bases between. For the CDR3, the DNA is TGTGCCTGGAGTAATCAGGTAGTGGACAATGAGCAGTTCTTC. It codes for CAWSNQVVDNEQFF.

The V call is TRBV14, the J call TRBJ2-3, with D unresolved. CDR1 SGHDN and CDR2 FVKESK come from the germline V gene. The CDR3 consists of 15 residues. The ends were cut back, 4 bases at V and 2 bases at J, with 13 bases in the middle. The CDR3 sequence is CASSLGPRVTDTQYF. The CDR3 nucleotides are TGTGCCAGCAGCCTTGGACCCCGGGTCACAGATACGCAGTATTTT. The full variable domain, its missing parts supplied by reference TRBV14 and TRBJ2-3, is EAGVTQFPSHSVIEKGQTVTLRCDPISGHDNLYWYRRVMGKEIKFLLHFVKESKQDESGMPNNRFLAERTGGTYSTLKVQPAELEDSGVYFCASSLGPRVTDTQYFGPGTRLTVL.

J is TRBJ1-1 and V is TRBV29-1; D ambiguous. CDR3 length: 13 amino acids. Trimming removed 4 bases at V and 0 bases at J, with 9 bases between. Germline-derived CDR1 and CDR2 are SQVTM and ANQGSEA. Written as DNA, the CDR3 is TGCAGCGTTGCATCGGTCATGAACACTGAAGCTTTCTTT. Protein: CSVASVMNTEAFF.

This chain links TRBV27 with TRBJ2-7; maybe TRBD2 (5 bases). The CDR3 consists of 13 residues. With 4 bases removed from V and 3 bases from J, the gap between germline ends came to 10 bases. Germline V gene sequence: CDR1 MNHEY, CDR2 SMNVEV (reference sequence). CDR3 DNA sequence: TGTGCCAGCAGTTGGGAGATAAACTACGAGCAGTACTTC. This encodes CASSWEINYEQYF.